The entry below describes one TCR beta chain. Its antigen remains unknown. These data belong to a study of cytomegalovirus exposure and HLA in healthy donors. Study information: Samples from HLA-typed donors yielded approximately 88 million unique TCRs in an early data release. Study outcomes and limitations: Rare sequences made up most TCRs, while some public TCRs were found in many donors. There was a cluster of highly shared sequence variants that was likely a sequencing artifact.

Nominally healthy donors were sampled, though unrecorded immune exposures were likely. 13 Jbeta primers and 60 Vbeta primers were used for the PCR. Clones were read by immunoSEQ multiplex PCR, and TCRdb kept only the in-frame ones, dropping some. The data show under 300,000 clones, around four fifths seen once. Between the trimmed V and J ends, which lost 3 bases and 10 bases, there was a span of 16 bases. Germline CDR1 SGHTA, CDR2 FQGNSA. The length of the CDR3 is 15 residues. The sequenced material came from PBMCs. The chain joins TRBV7-2 to TRBJ1-6; perhaps TRBD1 as D (6 bases). The clonotype comes from a woman between 35 and 50 years old in good health and CMV-seropositive. Here the CDR3 DNA reads TGTGCCAGCAGCTTGGAACAGGGCTTAGGATCACCCCTCCACTTT. Translation: CASSLEQGLGSPLHF.